This record covers a single TCR beta chain. Its antigen remains undetermined. Base qualities are not at hand, and no much larger clone is one base apart. Library method: the immunoSEQ multiplex PCR assay. A mixture of 60 forward primers for TCR Vbeta segments and 13 reverse primers for TCR Jbeta segments was used in the multiplex PCR. A multiplex PCR assay on genomic DNA amplified the CDR3 region of rearranged TCR beta genes. Amplified TCR beta libraries were sequenced as 87-base-pair reads on the Illumina HiSeq System. The authors processed their data as follows. In a later analysis, roughly 80 million unique TCR beta chains were counted across the roughly 670 repertoires, and roughly 11 million of these chains were shared by at least two donors. Raw reads were error-corrected and collapsed into unique sequences with a nearest-neighbor algorithm that merged closely related sequences to remove PCR and sequencing errors. To assign V, D and J gene segments, CDR3 sequences were aligned to IMGT reference sequences. For a sequence to be retained, a match of at least six nucleotides to both a V gene segment and a J gene segment was required. A rearrangement was called productive if the CDR3 had no stop codons and remained in frame with V and J, and every other rearrangement was called non-productive. Following IMGT convention, CDR3 was defined as the stretch from the second conserved V-encoded cysteine to the conserved J-encoded phenylalanine. The earlier analysis of 500 to 750 of the donors excluded any sequence lacking an unambiguous match to a single V gene segment. In an earlier analysis of approximately 590 of the donors, V segments were called functional above 56.7% productive rearrangements and were called segregating when the between-donor standard deviation exceeded 5%. A statistical classification framework was built for diagnosing cytomegalovirus status from the catalog of TCR beta chain sequences. A later analysis assigned V and J genes by comparing TCR nucleotide sequences with IMGT/GENE-DB human TR gene sequences. The TCRdist pipeline was used in a later analysis to assign CDR3 sequences and most-parsimonious VDJ recombination scenarios. In a later analysis, each TCR beta chain was defined by its CDR3 amino acid sequence together with its V-gene family, and reads without a unique V-gene family were excluded. A later analysis removed several hundred highly shared, low-generation-probability nucleotide sequences to deal with suspected cross-contamination and a sequencing artifact. In a later analysis, a clonal expansion index for each public chain was calculated from normalized within-repertoire ranks of inferred template counts. A later analysis computed generation probabilities with a VDJ recombination model fitted to out-of-frame rearrangements, and checked the results against IGoR. Hypergeometric tests were used in a later analysis to score TCR-TCR, TCR-HLA and TCR-CMV co-occurrence, with a repertoire-size bias correction applied to the TCR pairs. False discovery rates were estimated in a later analysis by permuting HLA or CMV assignments 20 times. In a later analysis, co-occurring TCRs were grouped using DBSCAN, and TCRdist sequence similarity was added for clustering within HLA-allele-positive subsets. For co-occurrence clustering, repertoires with fewer than 30,000 or more than 120,000 public chains were excluded, along with four or five repertoires with anomalous nucleotide sharing. TCRdb obtained this table from immuneACCESS and retained in-frame rearrangements with V and J assigned. These tables miss some clones; where compared with another copy, unresolved V genes account for less than half of the shortfall, and the remainder is unexplained. D and trimming come from the DNA, and the V and J calls and clone size come from that table. A total of about 190,000 clones appear in this sample, 65% to 90% of them only once. Less than 7% of the sample rests with the top ten.

This record comes from a study of cytomegalovirus exposure and HLA in healthy donors (dated by TCRdb to 2016 to 2017). Regarding the research as a whole: An earlier analysis of some 600 of the donors reported 276 Gb of sequence data and 117 million unique TCR beta sequences obtained from some 170 million T cells. An early release covering roughly 640 HLA-typed donors comprised 250 to 350 gigabases of sequencing data and tens of millions of unique TCR sequences. Among the approximately 400 genotyped donors, 81% belonged to the genetic ancestry cluster associated with self-reported Caucasian donors. The study aimed to test whether signatures of past pathogen exposure could be identified by cataloging public T cell receptors. The study used immunosequencing to profile the T cell repertoires of more than 650 subjects and linked those repertoires to cytomegalovirus serostatus. A separate validation cohort of more than 100 different subjects was used in addition to the approximately 610-subject first cohort. To predict cytomegalovirus infection status, the study brought together high-throughput TCR immunosequencing, statistical association of individual TCRs with disease status, and machine learning. A later analysis re-examined previously published TCR beta repertoires from just over 650 donors and added high-resolution HLA genotyping to investigate patterns of TCR occurrence. In the later analysis, no new phenotypic data were used to find candidate immune exposures; instead, reliance was placed on TCR beta sequences and their occurrence across donors. To decide whether each TCR beta V gene segment behaved as functional or pseudogenic, an earlier analysis of 587 of the donors relied on high-throughput TCR beta sequencing. Donor age, sex, ethnicity and CMV serostatus were compiled alongside the repertoire data. In a later genetic analysis, genome-wide SNP genotypes for about three fifths of the 666 donors were used, and that subset was treated as a discovery cohort. Every discovery cohort repertoire had been produced on one sequencing platform. HLA typing included class I and class II loci at four-digit resolution. Typing coverage differed by locus: A, B, C, DRB1 and DQB1 were typed in about 620-630 donors, DQA1 in 500 to 550, DPA1 in 600 to 610, and DPB1 in approximately 450. Four to six DR-DQ haplotypes were handled as single units for association and clustering, since linkage in the cohort was strong. Among some 400 genotyped donors of the cohort, an average of approximately 240,000 unique TCR beta nucleotide sequences were sequenced per donor, roughly 18% of them non-productive.

The cohort comprised 670 or so healthy bone marrow donors. All cohort members were sampled while nominally healthy, although unrecorded immune exposures were likely present. The donor tested CMV seropositive and was one of the 289 seropositive cohort members. Each donor provided a peripheral blood sample, and peripheral blood mononuclear cells were used for TCR beta sequencing. Genomic DNA extraction from the blood cell samples was performed with the Qiagen DNeasy Blood Extraction Kit. Here is what the overall study found, with its caveats: In an earlier analysis of about 550 of the donors, most TCR beta V segments were observed in productive rearrangements about 87% or about 30% of the time, broadly matching IMGT annotations. According to the authors, the approach could potentially be generalized to other disease states and immunological phenotypes. In a later analysis, TCR association rates were found to vary across HLA loci, with the most associated TCRs seen for DRB1 alleles and the fewest for HLA-C alleles. In vitro tests confirmed that a few of the cytomegalovirus-associated TCR beta chains recognize cytomegalovirus antigens. Because counts were too low, roughly 16 rarely observed V segments, including chromosome 9 orphons, were left out of the earlier analysis of a few hundred of the donors. When HLA alleles, especially DR and DQ, strongly co-occurred, TCR associations were difficult to assign to individual alleles. Compared with equally common non-associated chains, HLA-associated TCR beta chains in a later analysis were more clonally expanded and had lower generation probabilities. In a later analysis, several top co-occurrence clusters were reported to appear linked to parvovirus B19, influenza, CMV and Epstein-Barr virus. In this cohort, only TCR beta chains were sequenced, and detectable features were limited by the absence of alpha or paired-chain data. Linkage disequilibrium might explain the correlated functional status among segregating V segments, but an unknown experimental factor could not be excluded. A cluster of highly shared sequence variants was judged likely to be a technical artifact of the sequencing pipeline. Because HLA typing was missing for some donors at each locus, association tests included only the typed subset. Presence/absence analyses assumed roughly uniform sequencing depth across donors, an assumption that may not hold. The study listed 164 TCR beta chains as associated with cytomegalovirus. Most CMV-associated TCR beta chains appeared to be HLA-restricted in a later analysis, and the HLA associations seemed to be driven largely by CMV exposure. A further reported finding was that TCR beta sequences accurately predicted the HLA-A and HLA-B alleles for most subjects in the first cohort. For the cohort, immune exposure information was limited to CMV serostatus. Across donors, most TCR sequences were observed very rarely, whereas some public TCRs were present in many individuals. In a later analysis, 15,000 to 20,000 TCR beta sequences were associated with specific HLA alleles at a false discovery rate of 0.05. In a later genetic analysis, a missense DCLRE1C variant was associated with V-gene and J-gene trimming of TCR beta chains, and the association was replicated in an independent cohort. In a later genetic analysis, fewer N-insertions in productive TCRs were reported among donors in an Asian-associated ancestry cluster than the roughly 670-donor mean. The classifier was reported to diagnose cytomegalovirus status with high specificity and sensitivity in both the original cohort and the validation cohort.

This sequence was found in a man aged 35 to 55 in good health and CMV-seropositive. The specimen was PBMCs.

The CDR3 amino acid sequence is: CASRQELATIYF. The sequenced DNA: TGTGCCAGCAGACAGGAACTCGCCACCATATATTTT. The rearrangement combines TRBV6-1 with TRBJ1-3; D gene: possibly TRBD1, on 5 matching bases. Via the germline V gene, CDR1 is MNHNS and CDR2 SASEGT. CDR3 length: 12 amino acids, cysteine to phenylalanine. Only the CDR3 DNA stays, 36 bases, in frame from base 1. Trimming at the junction amounts to 6 bases on V and 9 bases on J, and the germline ends lie 12 bases apart.